The T cell receptor (beta chain) under discussion was sequenced for a study of blood T cells in healthy people across ages. Peripheral blood was drawn, approximately 9.5 milliliters per donor. A second roughly 6 to 11 cycle PCR used barcoded and J-beta primers. MiXCR, applied by TCRdb to the 5' RACE reads, yields one record per CDR3 protein. This sample has about 800,000 distinct CDR3 sequences; 58% occur once, and the top ten carry over 20%. The CDR3 contains 19 residues. Trimming removed 2 bases from V and 6 bases from J; junction bases left unmatched: 12. CDR1 is MNHEY, CDR2 SVGAGI, per germline. The chain employs TRBV6-5 and TRBJ2-1, with 14 positions matching TRBD2. Sequencing was done on a sample of blood. The sequence came from a man younger than 45 in good health. In nucleotides, the CDR3 is TGTGCCAGCAGTTACGGAGGTGTGGGACTAGCGGGAGCTTCCAATGAGCAGTTCTTC. Translation gives CASSYGGVGLAGASNEQFF.